Each of the 15 T cell receptor beta chains below was sequenced from the same sample in a study of blood T cell repertoires in COVID-19. Profiling relied on immunoSEQ multiplex PCR, and the TCRdb table lists in-frame clones only, not all of them. The table lists about 280,000 clones, approximately 85% of them singletons, with roughly 9.6% in the top ten. Sequenced material: peripheral blood. These receptors came from a woman in her sixties or seventies with acute or convalescent COVID-19.

The J gene is TRBJ2-2, the V gene TRBV2; 7 bases fit TRBD1. This CDR3 comprises 16 residues. V dropped 6 bases and J dropped 0; count of bases not matched to a gene: 7. The V gene's germline CDR1 is SNHLY and CDR2 FYNNEI. The CDR3, as DNA: TGTGCCAGCAGGAGGGACAGAACATCGAACACCGGGGAGCTGTTTTTT. This gives the protein CASRRDRTSNTGELFF.

The genes are TRBV20-1 and TRBJ2-3; D is perhaps TRBD2 (5 bases). Germline CDR1 and CDR2: DFQATT and SNEGSKA (reference sequence). Trimming removed 3 bases from V and 4 bases from J, with 5 bases in between. The CDR3 is 11 amino acids. The CDR3 spells CSARDSDTQYF. For the CDR3, the DNA is TGCAGTGCTAGGGACTCAGATACGCAGTATTTT.

In its sample, this clone was seen a few times. This CDR3 reads CASSRGRGADEQYF. As DNA, the CDR3 is TGTGCCAGCAGTCGAGGTCGTGGGGCCGACGAGCAGTACTTC. This chain joins TRBV6-5 and TRBJ2-7, with a tentative D call TRBD1 (5 bases). The germline gives CDR1 MNHEY, CDR2 SVGAGI. V lost 5 bases and J 5 bases, leaving 16 bases between the germline ends. This CDR3 is 14 amino acids long.

V usage is TRBV2 and J usage is TRBJ1-1; perhaps TRBD1 as D (5 bases). Germline V gene data show CDR1 as SNHLY and CDR2 as FYNNEI. V was pared by 0 bases and J by 0 bases, with 8 bases between. The CDR3 length is 15 residues. CDR3 sequence reads: CASSEAGRLNTEAFF. CDR3 nucleotide sequence: TGTGCCAGCAGTGAAGCGGGGCGTTTGAACACTGAAGCTTTCTTT.

This chain connects TRBV6-1 to TRBJ1-5, with 8 bases lining up with TRBD1. Germline trimming cut 3 bases from V and 3 bases from J; bases unmatched to any gene: 4. CDR3 size: 15 residues. Germline lookup yields CDR1 MNHNS and CDR2 SASEGT. The CDR3, as DNA: TGTGCCAGCAGTGAGCTGGGACAGGCCAATCAGCCCCAGCATTTT. Translation gives CASSELGQANQPQHF.

CDR3 sequence reads: CASSYATRRSEAFF. The CDR3 DNA reads TGTGCCAGCAGTTATGCCACACGACGGAGTGAAGCTTTCTTT. The chain recombines TRBV6-5 with TRBJ1-1; no firm D call. The CDR3 totals 14 residues. CDR1 is MNHEY and CDR2 is SVGAGI in the germline V gene. V lost 3 bases, J lost 7 bases, and 15 bases lay in between.

This chain joins TRBV2 and TRBJ2-7; a weak D match, TRBD2 (6 bases). The CDR3 covers 14 residues. Trimming removed 0 bases from V and 3 bases from J, with 9 bases in between. CDR1 and CDR2 (germline): SNHLY, FYNNEI. DNA of the CDR3: TGTGCCAGCAGTGAAGCTAGGCGGGGCTACGAGCAGTACTTC. Translated, it gives CASSEARRGYEQYF.

The V gene is TRBV9, the J gene TRBJ2-2, with a possible D match to TRBD1 (6 bases). Germline assignment: CDR1 SGDLS and CDR2 YYNGEE. With 3 bases removed from V and 4 bases from J, the gap between germline ends came to 13 bases. CDR3 length equals 15 residues. For the CDR3, the DNA is TGTGCCAGCAGCGACTCACAGGGAACCACCGGGGAGCTGTTTTTT. Protein sequence: CASSDSQGTTGELFF.

The CDR3 region is CSASLLGQGIEAFF. DNA of the CDR3: TGCAGTGCTAGTTTGCTAGGACAGGGGATTGAAGCTTTCTTT. The chain recombines TRBV20-1 with TRBJ1-1; 9 nucleotides align to TRBD1. The V segment lost 3 bases and the J segment 7 bases; nucleotides outside the gene matches: 9. In germline, CDR1 is DFQATT, CDR2 SNEGSKA (reference sequence). The length of the CDR3 is 14 residues.

V usage is TRBV10-2 and J usage is TRBJ1-1; 8 bases agree with TRBD1. V shed 9 bases, J shed 8 bases, and the junction held 5 bases outside the gene matches. From germline, CDR1 is WSHSY and CDR2 SAAADI. The CDR3 has 11 residues. The CDR3 sequence is CASSPGGEAFF. In DNA form, the CDR3 reads TGCGCCAGTAGTCCAGGGGGCGAAGCTTTCTTT.

This chain links TRBV5-4 with TRBJ1-1, with a weak D call TRBD1 (5 bases). This CDR3 has 14 amino acids. V shed 1 base and J shed 4 bases, with 11 bases lying between them. CDR1 is SGHNT and CDR2 is YYREEE in the germline V gene (reference sequence). CDR3 sequence (DNA): TGTGCCAGCAGCTTGCCCTCAGGGTCCACTGAAGCTTTCTTT. This gives the protein CASSLPSGSTEAFF.

This clone occurred a few times. This rearrangement joins TRBV10-3 to TRBJ1-4, with D possibly TRBD1 on 5 matching bases. Germline CDR1 ENHRY, CDR2 SYGVKD. This CDR3 region has 13 residues. V shed 5 bases and J shed 7 bases, with 11 bases lying between them. CDR3 sequence reads: CAISPREGEKLFF. The CDR3 bases are TGTGCCATCAGTCCCAGGGAGGGTGAAAAACTGTTTTTT.

The chain carries TRBV7-9 and TRBJ2-1; 8 bases are shared with TRBD2. This CDR3 contains 13 residues. From germline, CDR1 is SEHNR and CDR2 FQNEAQ (reference sequence). The V segment lost 2 bases and the J segment 10 bases; nucleotides outside the gene matches: 4. The CDR3 loop reads CASSLMGLGEQFF. As DNA, the CDR3 is TGTGCCAGCAGCTTAATGGGACTAGGGGAGCAGTTCTTC.

The chain links TRBV6-2 or TRBV6-3 to TRBJ2-5; 9 nucleotides agree with TRBD2. J was trimmed by 1 base and V by 5 bases; bases with no gene match: 8. Germline CDR1 reads MNHEY; CDR2 reads SVGEGT. CDR3 length: 16 residues. CDR3 in amino acids: CASSTPPAGGQETQYF. CDR3 DNA: TGTGCCAGCAGTACCCCCCCAGCGGGGGGCCAAGAGACCCAGTACTTC.

CDR3 region: CASSLQLDTQYF. CDR3 nucleotide sequence: TGTGCCAGCAGCTTACAGTTGGATACGCAGTATTTT. The V and J genes are TRBV13 and TRBJ2-3; unclear D gene. V was trimmed by 2 bases and J by 6 bases, leaving 6 bases between them. CDR1 and CDR2 (germline): PRHDT, FYEKMQ (reference sequence). The CDR3 runs 12 residues.